Following are 20 T cell receptor beta chains from one sample sequenced in a study of T cells in Graves' hyperthyroidism and ophthalmopathy. What was amplified from RNA transcripts were TCR beta CDR3 regions. First-round RT-PCR with HTBI primers amplified the TCR CDR3 region. TCRdb processed the multiplex PCR reads anew with MiXCR; each CDR3 protein has one entry. Of 550,000 to 650,000 distinct CDR3 sequences in the sample, roughly 13% were seen once. Sequenced material: blood. The receptors come from a woman aged 25-40 years with Graves' hyperthyroidism that later progressed to Graves' ophthalmopathy.

This clonotype was recorded at least ten times. V is TRBV27 and J is TRBJ2-1; 7 nucleotides match TRBD1. With V trimmed by 5 bases and J by 0 bases, 4 bases remained unmatched. The CDR3 totals 15 residues. The germline CDR1 and CDR2 sequences are MNHEY and SMNVEV (reference sequence). As DNA, the CDR3 is TGTGCCAGCAGTAAAGACAGGGCCTCCTACAATGAGCAGTTCTTC. Encoded protein: CASSKDRASYNEQFF.

This clonotype was seen repeatedly, ten times or more. This chain uses TRBV20-1 with TRBJ2-5; D is perhaps TRBD1 (6 bases). This CDR3 region has 14 residues. Trimming took off 0 bases at V and 5 bases at J, with 13 bases between the two ends. Germline values: CDR1 DFQATT, CDR2 SNEGSKA (reference sequence). CDR3 nucleotides: TGCAGTGCTAGAGACAGGGGATTCAGGGAGACCCAGTACTTC. This gives the protein CSARDRGFRETQYF.

In regard to this clonotype: Since a much larger clone is just one base distant, this may be a read error. The CDR3 carries no conserved terminal phenylalanine or tryptophan, so it likely arises from a read error. The chain has TRBV6-1 and TRBJ1-6; maybe TRBD1 (6 bases). Trimming took 5 bases from V and 6 from J, leaving 8 bases between them. CDR1 MNHNS and CDR2 SASEGT come from the germline V gene. This CDR3 has 13 amino acids. The CDR3 is CASSTGTNSPLHL. The DNA for the CDR3 is TGTGCCAGCAGTACAGGGACTAATTCACCCCTCCACCTT.

This clonotype was observed many times. The chain employs TRBV7-2 and TRBJ2-1, with 7 bases that match TRBD1. Unmatched junction bases numbered 4, after V lost 0 bases and J lost 2 bases. CDR1 SGHTA and CDR2 FQGNSA come from the germline V gene. The CDR3 spans 16 residues. The CDR3 protein is CASSLAWDSPYNEQFF. In nucleotides, the CDR3 is TGTGCCAGCAGCTTAGCATGGGACAGCCCCTACAATGAGCAGTTCTTC. The full variable domain, in which reference TRBV7-2 and TRBJ2-1 provide the parts outside the CDR3, is GAGVSQSPSNKVTEKGKDVELRCDPISGHTALYWYRQSLGQGLEFLIYFQGNSAPDKSGLPSDRFSAERTGGSVSTLTIQRTQQEDSAVYLCASSLAWDSPYNEQFFGPGTRLTVL.

This clonotype was detected ten times or more. The V and J genes are TRBV12-3 or TRBV12-4 and TRBJ2-2, with D possibly being TRBD1 (6 bases). V was cut by 2 bases and J by 2 bases, with 12 bases left in between. The CDR3 consists of 16 residues. Here the CDR3 reads CASSLSRDTNTGELFF. The CDR3 DNA reads as TGTGCCAGCAGTTTATCCCGGGACACCAACACCGGGGAGCTGTTTTTT.

This clonotype was recorded many times. The rearrangement joins TRBV6-5 to TRBJ2-3; a weak D match, TRBD1 (6 bases). In germline, CDR1 is MNHEY, CDR2 SVGAGI. CDR3 length equals 15 residues. The V gene lost 2 bases and the J gene lost 3 bases, with 12 bases spanning the gap. The CDR3 spells CASSYNGRGTDTQYF. The CDR3 nucleotides are TGTGCCAGCAGTTACAACGGCAGGGGTACAGATACGCAGTATTTT.

With respect to this clonotype: With a much larger clone just one base away, this may be a read error. The CDR3 loop is CASSYQPGLVGEGDPYNEQFF. DNA for the CDR3: TGTGCCAGCAGTTATCAGCCGGGACTAGTGGGAGAGGGGGACCCCTACAATGAGCAGTTCTTC. The chain links TRBV6-2 or TRBV6-3 to TRBJ2-1; 8 nucleotides align to TRBD2. The CDR3 consists of 21 residues. The V gene's germline CDR1 is MNHEY and CDR2 SVGEGT. The trim removed 3 bases at V and 2 bases at J, leaving 21 bases unmatched.

Ten or more counts support this clonotype. The CDR3 spells CSLPDRDIRNEQFF. The CDR3, as DNA: TGCAGTCTACCAGACCGGGACATTAGAAATGAGCAGTTCTTC. The chain recombines TRBV20-1 with TRBJ2-1; D might be TRBD1 (6 bases). The CDR3 extends over 14 amino acids. V gave up 8 bases and J gave up 7 bases, with 21 bases separating them. Germline-derived CDR1 and CDR2 are DFQATT and SNEGSKA (reference sequence).

This clonotype was picked up many times. This chain joins TRBV7-2 and TRBJ2-5; D gene ambiguous. The CDR3 has 15 residues. Germline loops: CDR1 SGHTA, CDR2 FQGNSA. V lost 11 bases and J lost 2, with 21 bases in between. This CDR3 reads CASRHWSAIQETQYF. The CDR3 DNA is TGTGCCTCGAGGCACTGGAGCGCTATACAAGAGACCCAGTACTTC.

To note about this clonotype: A much larger clone sits a single nucleotide away, making a read error possible. CDR3 nucleotide sequence: TGTGCCAGCAGTCTGTCGGACCCCATCACAGATACGCAGTATTTT. Its translation is CASSLSDPITDTQYF. V usage is TRBV28 and J usage is TRBJ2-3; D ambiguous. V shed 5 bases and J shed 2 bases, with 14 bases lying between them. CDR1 MDHEN and CDR2 SYDVKM come from the germline V gene. CDR3 size: 15 residues.

The gene calls are TRBV6-1 and TRBJ2-7; 10 bases are shared with TRBD1. The V segment lost 6 bases and the J segment 0 bases; nucleotides outside the gene matches: 5. The V gene's germline CDR1 is MNHNS and CDR2 SASEGT. The CDR3 contains 15 residues. This CDR3 is CASRSGTGDSYEQYF. The CDR3 region has the DNA TGTGCCAGCAGGTCCGGGACAGGGGACTCCTACGAGCAGTACTTC.

This clonotype was found a few times. The CDR3 here is CAHSQIPNTGELFF. For the CDR3, the DNA is TGTGCCCATTCCCAGATACCGAACACCGGGGAGCTGTTTTTT. The V gene is TRBV3-1, the J gene TRBJ2-2; D ambiguous. V was trimmed by 11 bases and J by 0 bases, leaving 13 bases between them. The germline CDR1 and CDR2 sequences are LGHDT and YNNKEL (reference sequence). The CDR3 spans 14 residues.

This clonotype appeared many times. The chain employs TRBV7-8 and TRBJ1-1; D not certain. V was clipped by 2 bases and J by 4 bases, with 8 bases between them. This CDR3 spans 13 amino acids. CDR1 is SGHVS, CDR2 FQNEAQ, per germline. CDR3 bases: TGTGCCAGCAGCTTATTACGCAGCACTGAAGCTTTCTTT. It specifies CASSLLRSTEAFF.

The V and J genes are TRBV12-3 or TRBV12-4 and TRBJ2-5; TRBD2 matches at 11 bases. The CDR3 totals 19 residues. Trimming at V came to 6 bases and at J to 2 bases, leaving 17 bases not matched to a gene. The CDR3 bases are TGTGCCAGCAGCTTGACAGGCTCTAGACTAGCGGGGAAACAAGAGACCCAGTACTTC. Its protein is CASSLTGSRLAGKQETQYF.

This clonotype was counted ten times or more. The V call is TRBV28, the J call TRBJ1-1, with D maybe TRBD1 (5 bases). This CDR3 is 14 amino acids long. The germline V and J ends were trimmed by 5 bases and 5 bases, with 15 bases remaining between them. The germline V gene encodes CDR1 MDHEN and CDR2 SYDVKM. CDR3 protein: CASSPRDFWTEAFF. The CDR3 coding sequence is TGTGCCAGCAGTCCCCGGGACTTTTGGACTGAAGCTTTCTTT.

This clonotype was seen a handful of times. A read error may be the cause here, since a much bigger clone is one base away. This rearrangement joins TRBV6-2 or TRBV6-3 to TRBJ1-1; no definite D call. With 7 bases removed from V and 0 bases from J, the gap between germline ends came to 6 bases. The CDR3 has 12 amino acids. Looked up from germline, CDR1 is MNHEY and CDR2 is SVGEGT. The CDR3 reads CASTRMNTEAFF. CDR3 DNA: TGTGCCAGCACCCGGATGAACACTGAAGCTTTCTTT.

This clonotype was seen repeatedly, ten times or more. The chain couples TRBV29-1 to TRBJ1-1; D is ambiguous. The CDR3 totals 13 residues. The V gene's germline CDR1 is SQVTM and CDR2 ANQGSEA. Trimming shortened V by 0 bases and J by 1 base, and 6 bases separated the two germline ends. The CDR3 protein is CSVEDLQNTEAFF. CDR3 sequence (DNA): TGCAGCGTTGAAGATCTACAGAACACTGAAGCTTTCTTT. The whole variable domain, filled in from reference TRBV29-1 and TRBJ1-1, reads SAVISQKPSRDICQRGTSLTIQCQVDSQVTMMFWYRQQPGQSLTLIATANQGSEATYESGFVIDKFPISRPNLTFSTLTVSNMSPEDSSIYLCSVEDLQNTEAFFGQGTRLTVV.

This clonotype was recorded many times. The chain combines TRBV3-1 with TRBJ2-7; possibly TRBD1 for D (5 bases). Deletions cut 1 base from V and 3 bases from J, with 10 bases between. This CDR3 region has 14 residues. The V gene's germline CDR1 is LGHDT and CDR2 YNNKEL (reference sequence). The CDR3 loop is CASSQGLGLYEQYF. Written as DNA, the CDR3 is TGTGCCAGCAGCCAAGGACTGGGGCTCTACGAGCAGTACTTC.

This clonotype showed up many times. The gene calls are TRBV14 and TRBJ1-1; the D gene is possibly TRBD1 (5 bases). V lost 3 bases and J 1 base, leaving 12 bases between the germline ends. The CDR3 spans 15 residues. CDR1 and CDR2 (germline): SGHDN, FVKESK. CDR3 in DNA: TGTGCCAGCAGCCACCAGACGGGGCGGAACACTGAAGCTTTCTTT. Translating gives CASSHQTGRNTEAFF.

This clonotype has just a few counts. The chain recombines TRBV12-3 or TRBV12-4 with TRBJ2-6; D is possibly TRBD1 (6 bases). This CDR3 is built from 15 residues. The ends were cut back, 7 bases at V and 4 bases at J, with 14 bases in the middle. The CDR3 sequence: CASTIRTAGANVLTF. CDR3 nucleotides: TGTGCCAGCACCATTAGGACAGCCGGGGCCAACGTCCTGACTTTC.